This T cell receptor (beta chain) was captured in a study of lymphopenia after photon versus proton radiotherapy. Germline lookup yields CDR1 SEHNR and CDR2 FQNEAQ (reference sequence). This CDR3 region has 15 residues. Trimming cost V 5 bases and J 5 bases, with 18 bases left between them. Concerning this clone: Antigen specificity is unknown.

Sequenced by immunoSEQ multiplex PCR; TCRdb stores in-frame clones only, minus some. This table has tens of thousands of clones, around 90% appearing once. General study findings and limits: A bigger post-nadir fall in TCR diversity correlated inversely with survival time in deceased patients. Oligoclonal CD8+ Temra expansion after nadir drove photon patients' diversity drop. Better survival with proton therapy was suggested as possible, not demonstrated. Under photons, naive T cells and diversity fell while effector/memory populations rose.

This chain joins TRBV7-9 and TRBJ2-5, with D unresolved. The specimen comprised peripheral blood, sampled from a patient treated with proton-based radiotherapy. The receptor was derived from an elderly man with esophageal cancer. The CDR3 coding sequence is TGTGCCAGCAGCCCCCAACGATTGGGCGCCGAGACCCAGTACTTC. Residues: CASSPQRLGAETQYF.